Each of the 18 T cell receptor beta chains below was sequenced from the same sample in a study of T cell responses to AZD1222 COVID-19 vaccine. Measured with immunoSEQ multiplex PCR; TCRdb has only the in-frame clones, and not every one. The sample contains tens of thousands of clones, about nine tenths of which appear only once. The sample was peripheral blood, taken on day 0 of AZD1222 vaccination. The receptor source for this set is an adult in good health.

V gene TRBV7-2 combines with J gene TRBJ2-1; 9 bases line up with TRBD2. CDR3 length: 16 residues. Losses at the gene ends were 0 bases for V and 9 bases for J; bases not matched to a gene: 9. Per germline, CDR1 SGHTA and CDR2 FQGNSA. The CDR3 nucleotides are TGTGCCAGCAGCTTAGCGCTAGCGGGAAAAGTCGGTGAGCAGTTCTTC. Amino acid sequence: CASSLALAGKVGEQFF.

The V and J genes are TRBV7-2 and TRBJ2-4, with D possibly TRBD2 on 6 matching bases. Germline-derived CDR1 and CDR2 are SGHTA and FQGNSA. The germline V and J ends were trimmed by 5 bases and 3 bases, with 11 bases remaining between them. The CDR3 has 14 amino acids. The CDR3: CASSRYSGKNIQYF. The CDR3 DNA reads TGTGCCAGCAGCCGGTATAGCGGCAAAAACATTCAGTACTTC.

V is TRBV6-5 and J is TRBJ2-6; 7 nucleotides agree with TRBD1. The germline gives CDR1 MNHEY, CDR2 SVGAGI. V shed 6 bases, J shed 0 bases, and the junction held 2 bases outside the gene matches. This CDR3 contains 15 residues. The CDR3 nucleotides are TGTGCCAGCAGACACAGGGGCTCTGGGGCCAACGTCCTGACTTTC. It codes for CASRHRGSGANVLTF.

Only a few counts were recorded for this clone. The rearrangement joins TRBV7-2 to TRBJ1-5; TRBD1 agrees at 11 bases. Germline loops: CDR1 SGHTA, CDR2 FQGNSA. Losses at the gene ends were 5 bases for V and 5 bases for J; bases not matched to a gene: 8. The CDR3 length is 16 residues. The DNA for the CDR3 is TGTGCCAGCAGCACGACCGGGACAGGGGGGTATCAGCCCCAGCATTTT. This sequence encodes CASSTTGTGGYQPQHF.

V usage is TRBV5-6 and J usage is TRBJ2-3, with D perhaps assigned TRBD1 or TRBD2 (5 bases each). The CDR3 contains 16 residues. Trimming took 2 bases from V and 6 from J, leaving 19 bases between them. The germline V gene encodes CDR1 SGHDT and CDR2 YYEEEE. The CDR3, as DNA: TGTGCCAGCAGCTTTCCCCGGGACGCCTTAAGGGATACGCAGTATTTT. It is translated as CASSFPRDALRDTQYF.

This rearrangement joins TRBV5-1 to TRBJ2-1; D perhaps matches TRBD2 (6 bases). Germline CDR1 SGHRS, CDR2 YFSETQ. This CDR3 has 17 residues. V gave up 4 bases and J gave up 3 bases, with 20 bases separating them. In DNA form, the CDR3 reads TGCGCCAGCAGCCTACAAATAGGAGGGCCCCGCTACAATGAGCAGTTCTTC. Residues: CASSLQIGGPRYNEQFF.

The V call is TRBV5-1, the J call TRBJ2-7; weak D call: TRBD1 (5 bases). Trimming stripped 1 base from V and 3 bases from J, with 11 bases between. Germline CDR1 is SGHRS and CDR2 is YFSETQ. CDR3 size: 14 residues. This CDR3 is CASSLNRWSYEQYF. In nucleotides, the CDR3 is TGCGCCAGCAGCTTGAACAGGTGGAGCTACGAGCAGTACTTC.

The rearrangement joins TRBV2 to TRBJ2-2, with unresolved D. Germline values: CDR1 SNHLY, CDR2 FYNNEI. CDR3 length: 14 amino acids. V lost 3 bases, J lost 4 bases, and 9 bases lay in between. For the CDR3, the DNA is TGTGCCAGCAGTGAGTTCGGCAGCACCGGGGAGCTGTTTTTT. Translating it yields CASSEFGSTGELFF.

This rearrangement joins TRBV7-2 to TRBJ1-5; maybe TRBD1 (5 bases). V lost 1 base and J 0 bases, leaving 19 bases between the germline ends. Germline V gene sequence: CDR1 SGHTA, CDR2 FQGNSA. The CDR3 totals 19 residues. For the CDR3, the DNA is TGTGCCAGCAGCTTAGTTGGGGGTTCCGGGAGGTATAGCAATCAGCCCCAGCATTTT. This encodes CASSLVGGSGRYSNQPQHF.

The chain uses TRBV9 and TRBJ2-3; a possible D gene is TRBD2 (6 bases). Trimming removed 0 bases at V and 2 bases at J, with 16 bases between. Germline values: CDR1 SGDLS, CDR2 YYNGEE. The CDR3 spans 17 residues. As DNA, the CDR3 is TGTGCCAGCAGCGTAGCTACAGCGGGCAGGGCCACAGATACGCAGTATTTT. Protein sequence: CASSVATAGRATDTQYF.

V is TRBV19 and J is TRBJ2-5, with D perhaps matching TRBD1 (6 bases). This CDR3 contains 16 residues. Germline V gene lookup returns CDR1 LNHDA and CDR2 SQIVND (reference sequence). The ends were cut back, 5 bases at V and 5 bases at J, with 21 bases in the middle. CDR3 DNA: TGTGCCAGTAGTCCAGGGGCAGGGGCCGCGTATGAGACCCAGTACTTC. Translated, it gives CASSPGAGAAYETQYF.

The rearrangement joins TRBV5-6 to TRBJ1-2, with 7 bases fitting TRBD1. CDR3 size: 13 residues. Losses at the gene ends were 4 bases for V and 7 bases for J; bases not matched to a gene: 7. Per germline, CDR1 SGHDT and CDR2 YYEEEE. This CDR3 reads CASSLTGISGYTF. In nucleotides, the CDR3 is TGTGCCAGCAGCCTGACAGGGATCAGTGGCTACACCTTC.

CDR3 sequence reads: CASTPTGLGGETQYF. The CDR3 nucleotides read TGTGCCAGCACCCCTACCGGACTAGGCGGGGAGACCCAGTACTTC. The rearrangement joins TRBV2 to TRBJ2-5, with TRBD2 matching 7 bases. The V and J ends lost 7 bases and 5 bases, in that order; junction bases with no gene match: 13. Germline CDR1 reads SNHLY; CDR2 reads FYNNEI. The CDR3 spans 15 residues.

The chain links TRBV7-9 to TRBJ1-4; a weak D match, TRBD1 (6 bases). V was clipped by 11 bases and J by 7 bases, with 17 bases between them. This CDR3 is 13 amino acids long. Germline V CDR1 and CDR2: SEHNR, FQNEAQ (reference sequence). The CDR3 here is CAGTGTWSEKLFF. DNA of the CDR3: TGTGCCGGTACAGGGACGTGGAGTGAAAAACTGTTTTTT. Full variable domain (rest looked up from reference TRBV7-9 and TRBJ1-4): DTGVSQNPRHKITKRGQNVTFRCDPISEHNRLYWYRQTLGQGPEFLTYFQNEAQLEKSRLLSDRFSAERPKGSFSTLEIQRTEQGDSAMYLCAGTGTWSEKLFFGSGTQLSVL.

This rearrangement joins TRBV6-5 to TRBJ1-2; 8 bases map to TRBD1. The CDR3 is 15 residues long. Germline V CDR1 and CDR2: MNHEY, SVGAGI. Trimming at V came to 6 bases and at J to 4 bases, leaving 10 bases not matched to a gene. CDR3 residues: CASRSSDRELYGYTF. In DNA, the CDR3 is TGTGCCAGCAGATCCTCGGACAGGGAACTCTATGGCTACACCTTC.

This clone was counted a few times. This chain connects TRBV4-2 to TRBJ1-5; 7 bases agree with TRBD1. The CDR3 has 13 amino acids. Germline CDR1 LGHNA, CDR2 YNFKEQ. The ends lost 3 bases at V and 4 bases at J; junction bases unmatched: 0. CDR3 nucleotide sequence: TGTGCCAGCAGCCAGGGACAGAATCAGCCCCAGCATTTT. This encodes CASSQGQNQPQHF.

The J gene is TRBJ2-2, the V gene TRBV2; 12 nucleotides agree with TRBD2. With V trimmed by 6 bases and J by 6 bases, 8 bases remained unmatched. The V gene's germline CDR1 is SNHLY and CDR2 FYNNEI. This CDR3 contains 16 residues. CDR3 DNA sequence: TGTGCCAGCAGGAGGACTAGCGGGAAATCGCCCGGGGAGCTGTTTTTT. It translates to CASRRTSGKSPGELFF. The variable domain in full, completed from reference TRBV2 and TRBJ2-2, reads EPEVTQTPSHQVTQMGQEVILRCVPISNHLYFYWYRQILGQKVEFLVSFYNNEISEKSEIFDDQFSVERPDGSNFTLKIRSTKLEDSAMYFCASRRTSGKSPGELFFGEGSRLTVL.

The rearrangement uses TRBV29-1 and TRBJ2-3; 9 nucleotides agree with TRBD2. The germline gives CDR1 SQVTM, CDR2 ANQGSEA. CDR3 size: 14 residues. Trimming at V came to 7 bases and at J to 0 bases, leaving 5 bases not matched to a gene. In nucleotides, the CDR3 is TGCAGCGCCGGACTAGCGAGAAGCACAGATACGCAGTATTTT. Amino acids: CSAGLARSTDTQYF.